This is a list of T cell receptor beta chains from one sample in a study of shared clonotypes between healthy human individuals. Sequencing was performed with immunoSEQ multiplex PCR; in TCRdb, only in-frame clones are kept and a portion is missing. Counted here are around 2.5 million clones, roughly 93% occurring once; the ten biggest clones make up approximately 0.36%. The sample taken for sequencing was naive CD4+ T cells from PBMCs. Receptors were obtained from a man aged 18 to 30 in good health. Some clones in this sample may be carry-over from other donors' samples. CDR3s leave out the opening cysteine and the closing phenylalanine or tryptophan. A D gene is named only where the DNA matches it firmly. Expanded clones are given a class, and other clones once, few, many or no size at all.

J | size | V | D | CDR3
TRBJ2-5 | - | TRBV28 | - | ASSLSAGQETQY
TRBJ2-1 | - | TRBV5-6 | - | ASSLGVGTTSYNEQF
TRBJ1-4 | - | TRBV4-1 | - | ASSQALNEKLF
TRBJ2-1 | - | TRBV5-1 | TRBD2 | ASSREGNEQF
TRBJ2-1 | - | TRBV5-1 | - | ASSAPGVRSVNEQF
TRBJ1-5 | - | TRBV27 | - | ASSSLKGSHQPQH
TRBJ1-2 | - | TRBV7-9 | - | ASSLGPEVWEGNYGYT
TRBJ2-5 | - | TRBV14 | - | ASSQDLGGDSQY
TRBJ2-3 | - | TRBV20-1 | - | STDVADTQY
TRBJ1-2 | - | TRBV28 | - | AIVDSINYGYT
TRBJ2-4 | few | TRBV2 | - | ASSEEGQNIQY
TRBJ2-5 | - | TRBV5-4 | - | ASSLATVQETQY
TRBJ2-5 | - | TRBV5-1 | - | ASSRTSGGQQETQY
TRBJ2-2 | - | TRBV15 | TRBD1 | ATSRGGTGGPGELF
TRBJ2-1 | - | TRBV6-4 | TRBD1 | ASSGGQGQF
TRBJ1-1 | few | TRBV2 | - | ASSVQGSTEAF
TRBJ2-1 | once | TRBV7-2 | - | ASSLDRVNEQF
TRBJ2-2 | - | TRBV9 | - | ASSQPTGDSANTGELF
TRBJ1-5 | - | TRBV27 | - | ASSVDRAVHQPQH
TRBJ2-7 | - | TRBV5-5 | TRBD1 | ASSHRGQGSYEQY
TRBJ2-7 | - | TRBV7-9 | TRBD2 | ASSSPHTGTSSYEQY
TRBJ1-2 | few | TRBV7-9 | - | ASSLLSRLNYGYT
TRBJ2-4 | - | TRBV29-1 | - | SVEFLEGSKNIQY
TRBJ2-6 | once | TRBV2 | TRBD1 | ASRKGQHSGANVLT
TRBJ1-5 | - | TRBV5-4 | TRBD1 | ASSADRGNNQPQH
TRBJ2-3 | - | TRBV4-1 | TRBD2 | ASSPLGLVTDTQY
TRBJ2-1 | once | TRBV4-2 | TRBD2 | ASSQEMAGGLVNEQF